These 16 T cell receptor beta chains were sequenced from one sample in a study of blood T cell repertoires in COVID-19. Assay used: immunoSEQ multiplex PCR; TCRdb lists only in-frame clones, some missing. This sample has more than 100,000 clones, with about 87% found just once. Specimen: peripheral blood. Receptors originate from a human donor in a cohort sampled during active or convalescent COVID-19.

The CDR3 nucleotides read TGTGCCAGTAGTATTATGAGACAGGGGAACTATGGCTACACCTTC. Residues: CASSIMRQGNYGYTF. The genes are TRBV19 and TRBJ1-2; TRBD1 matches 8 bases. The CDR3 length is 15 residues. Germline V gene data show CDR1 as LNHDA and CDR2 as SQIVND (reference sequence). J gave up 2 bases and V 3 bases, and 5 bases lay outside the gene matches.

V and J are TRBV24-1 and TRBJ2-2; 7 bases align to TRBD1. The germline gives CDR1 KGHDR, CDR2 SFDVKD. CDR3 size: 14 residues. V was pared by 8 bases and J by 0 bases, with 2 bases of the junction left unmatched. In DNA, the CDR3 is TGTGCCACCACGGGACAGTCGAACACCGGGGAGCTGTTTTTT. It specifies CATTGQSNTGELFF.

The rearrangement links TRBV5-8 to TRBJ1-2; TRBD1 is a possible D gene (5 bases). The V end lost 4 bases, the J end lost 0 bases, and 13 bases lay between the germline ends. This CDR3 is built from 15 residues. The germline V gene encodes CDR1 SGHTS and CDR2 YDEGEE. CDR3 DNA sequence: TGTGCCAGCAGCCTACGCCCAGGGCCTAACTATGGCTACACCTTC. Its protein product is CASSLRPGPNYGYTF.

The table lists this clone with a count of one. V is TRBV12-2 and J is TRBJ2-5; the table's TRBD2 call for D was not verified on the DNA. TRBV12-2 is labeled a pseudogene. The CDR3 loop spans 15 amino acids. The CDR3 loop is CASRLVLRAGQTQYF. The CDR3 DNA reads as TGTGCAAGTCGCTTGGTGCTTAGAGCGGGCCAGACCCAGTACTTC.

The chain employs TRBV7-8 and TRBJ2-7; no firm D call. This CDR3 contains 14 residues. Germline V gene data show CDR1 as SGHVS and CDR2 as FQNEAQ. Between the trimmed V and J ends, which lost 1 base and 3 bases, there was a span of 10 bases. CDR3 residues: CASSLGVSLYEQYF. Written as DNA, the CDR3 is TGTGCCAGCAGCTTAGGAGTAAGCCTCTACGAGCAGTACTTC.

V gene TRBV11-2 combines with J gene TRBJ1-4; possibly TRBD1 for D (6 bases). This CDR3 has 14 residues. Germline-derived CDR1 and CDR2 are SGHAT and FQNNGV. V was shortened by 5 bases and J by 7 bases, with 14 bases between the two germline ends. This chain's CDR3 is CASSAGARSEKLFF. CDR3 sequence (DNA): TGTGCCAGCAGCGCGGGGGCGCGGAGTGAAAAACTGTTTTTT.

This clone appeared once. In DNA, the CDR3 is TGTGCCAGTAGTGTACAGGGAGGCTACACCTTC. This encodes CASSVQGGYTF. The V and J genes are TRBV19 and TRBJ1-2, with D tentatively TRBD1 (6 bases). CDR1 and CDR2 (germline): LNHDA, SQIVND (reference sequence). Trimming cost V 5 bases and J 8 bases, with 9 bases left between them. CDR3 size: 11 residues.

The V and J genes are TRBV7-2 and TRBJ1-5; 8 bases are a match to TRBD1. Unmatched junction bases numbered 6, after V lost 7 bases and J lost 1 base. The length of the CDR3 is 15 residues. CDR1 SGHTA and CDR2 FQGNSA come from the germline V gene. This CDR3 is CASTSTGGSNQPQHF. For the CDR3, the DNA is TGTGCCAGCACCTCTACAGGGGGAAGCAATCAGCCCCAGCATTTT.

The V gene is TRBV11-2, the J gene TRBJ2-3; 9 bases match TRBD2. The junction had 7 bases not matched to a gene; V was cut back by 5 bases and J by 1 base. Looked up from germline, CDR1 is SGHAT and CDR2 is FQNNGV. There are 16 residues in the CDR3. CDR3 DNA sequence: TGTGCCAGCAGCCCCCGTAGACTAGCGGGCACAGATACGCAGTATTTT. It codes for CASSPRRLAGTDTQYF.

This clone was found a few times. This chain connects TRBV2 to TRBJ2-1; 8 bases align to TRBD2. CDR1 is SNHLY and CDR2 is FYNNEI in the germline V gene. The CDR3 sequence is 14 residues long. The V segment lost 8 bases and the J segment 3 bases; nucleotides outside the gene matches: 6. The CDR3 coding sequence is TGTGCCAGCCAGCGGGGGAGTCTCTACAATGAGCAGTTCTTC. Its translation is CASQRGSLYNEQFF.

V usage is TRBV7-6 and J usage is TRBJ2-3, with D unresolved. The CDR3 totals 16 residues. Trimming took off 1 base at V and 2 bases at J, with 13 bases between the two ends. Per germline, CDR1 SGHVS and CDR2 FNYEAQ. CDR3 bases: TGTGCCAGCAGCTTAGATAAAGGCGGTCACACAGATACGCAGTATTTT. Amino acids: CASSLDKGGHTDTQYF.

This chain uses TRBV5-1 with TRBJ1-1; D perhaps matches TRBD1 (5 bases). The germline gives CDR1 SGHRS, CDR2 YFSETQ. V was shortened by 3 bases and J by 3 bases, with 12 bases between the two germline ends. CDR3 length: 14 amino acids. CDR3 DNA sequence: TGCGCCAGCAGCTCCCTCACGGGGGACACTGAAGCTTTCTTT. Residues: CASSSLTGDTEAFF.

The chain couples TRBV5-6 to TRBJ2-7; weak D call: TRBD2 (5 bases). V was trimmed by 3 bases and J by 5 bases, leaving 18 bases between them. The CDR3 runs 15 residues. CDR1 and CDR2 (germline): SGHDT, YYEEEE. The DNA of the CDR3 is TGTGCCAGCAGCTCCATCGTTTTAGGGAGCGACGAGCAGTACTTC. Protein product: CASSSIVLGSDEQYF.

The chain has TRBV6-5 and TRBJ1-3, with D perhaps TRBD1 (6 bases). The CDR3 has 13 residues. Per germline, CDR1 MNHEY and CDR2 SVGAGI. Trimming took off 8 bases at V and 0 bases at J, with 8 bases between the two ends. CDR3 sequence (DNA): TGTGCCAGCGGGGACACCTCTGGAAACACCATATATTTT. It encodes CASGDTSGNTIYF.

The chain combines TRBV28 with TRBJ2-1; TRBD2 matches at 12 bases. Germline lookup yields CDR1 MDHEN and CDR2 SYDVKM. V lost 5 bases, J lost 6 bases, and 8 bases stayed unmatched. The CDR3 contains 16 residues. In DNA form, the CDR3 reads TGTGCCAGCAGTACAGCCAGACTAGCGGGGGCCAATGAGCAGTTCTTC. This gives the protein CASSTARLAGANEQFF. The variable domain in full, completed from reference TRBV28 and TRBJ2-1, reads DVKVTQSSRYLVKRTGEKVFLECVQDMDHENMFWYRQDPGLGLRLIYFSYDVKMKEKGDIPEGYSVSREKKERFSLILESASTNQTSMYLCASSTARLAGANEQFFGPGTRLTVL.

The V call is TRBV2, the J call TRBJ1-2; the match to TRBD1 covers 8 bases. The CDR3 has 16 amino acids. The trim removed 6 bases at V and 7 bases at J, leaving 16 bases unmatched. Germline CDR1 reads SNHLY; CDR2 reads FYNNEI. In DNA, the CDR3 is TGTGCCAGCAGCCCCCCCCTAGGGGACAGGTTGGGTGGCTACACCTTC. Translation: CASSPPLGDRLGGYTF. Full variable domain (remainder filled in from reference TRBV2 and TRBJ1-2): EPEVTQTPSHQVTQMGQEVILRCVPISNHLYFYWYRQILGQKVEFLVSFYNNEISEKSEIFDDQFSVERPDGSNFTLKIRSTKLEDSAMYFCASSPPLGDRLGGYTFGSGTRLTVV.